The source of this TCR beta chain is a study of blood T cells in healthy people across ages (dated by TCRdb to the mid-2010s). Looking at the study overall: Template switching captured roughly one uniquely barcoded TCR beta cDNA molecule per two T cells in model experiments. Two additional independent replicas of 1 million unique cDNA reads from the same blood draw were analyzed for two donors (one aged 18 to 30 and one aged 80 or older). To avoid experimental bias, donors of different ages were spread randomly across the sequencing lanes. The donors were split into four age groups: young (average 16 years), middle-aged (roughly 39), aged (more than 60) and long-lived (roughly 77). Using deep sequencing normalized with unique cDNA molecular identifiers, the study measured how TCR beta repertoire diversity changes with age. Study-wide findings and limitations: The CMV infection status of donors was not known, potentially confounding age-related changes in expanded clonotypes. Observed TCR beta diversity per million T cells fell roughly linearly with age, and a significant reduction was already apparent by age around 44. The percentage of naive T cells measured by flow cytometry correlated strongly with observed TCR beta diversity. Estimates of total diversity based on one million sequenced T cells were considered lower bounds and underestimates. Compared with the aged group, more naive CD4+ T cells, fewer expanded clones and increased TCR diversity were shown by the long-lived group, suggesting age selection. Because profiling used bulk unsorted PBMCs, naive and antigen-experienced compartments could not be compared conclusively.

The approximately 39 donors, aged about 6 to 95 years, were systemically healthy Caucasian individuals from Russia. Each donor gave 8 to 10 milliliters of peripheral blood, collected into EDTA-treated Vacutainer tubes. Ficoll-Paque density-gradient centrifugation was used to isolate PBMCs, with at least 7 million obtained per sample. Total RNA, at least 6 micrograms per sample, was extracted from PBMCs with Trizol reagent. The percentages of naive CD45RAhigh/CD27high T cells were determined by flow cytometry on a PBMC aliquot from every donor. Library generation was performed with 5' RACE. Data came from an Illumina HiSeq 2500. A second roughly 7 to 11 cycle PCR used a sample-barcoded 5' primer and a J-beta primer mix. A unique molecular identifier was introduced onto each TCR beta cDNA molecule by a template-switch 5' adaptor carrying 12 random nucleotides. Each sample yielded at least 3 million CDR3-containing paired-end reads. First-strand cDNA synthesis was performed from all RNA using the Mint cDNA synthesis kit, with priming by a TRBC-specific oligonucleotide. All cDNA was treated with uracil-DNA glycosylase and then went through a first 18-cycle PCR with the universal primers M1SS and BC2_uni_R. In the original analysis: For normalization, 1 million high-quality reads were randomly selected from each sample, with every read carrying a distinct molecular identifier. Instead of being binned into consensus sequences, reads that shared molecular identifiers were thrown out. CDR3 identification, clonotype clustering and error correction used MiTCR with a Q25 quality threshold and the strictest error-elimination algorithm. Lower-bound total TCR beta diversity was estimated with a nonparametric unseen species model using Euler transformation. The public reads were quality trimmed at Q25 with fastp and then assembled into clones with MiXCR by TCRdb, keeping productive beta chains. Each entry merges the rows of one CDR3 protein and shows their most common DNA and genes. The V and J calls reflect TCRdb's pipeline rather than the authors' work. The sample profile shows 850,000 to 1,000,000 distinct CDR3 sequences; roughly half of them were found once. The ten largest clones capture about a fifth of the sample.

With respect to this clonotype: This clone's antigen is unknown. Base qualities are not at hand, and no much larger clone is one base apart.

Trimming takes 2 bases from V and 1 base from J, and the germline ends sit 17 bases apart. The CDR3 contains 17 residues, cysteine and phenylalanine counted. Only the CDR3 part of the read is kept: 51 bases, read in frame from the first base. The germline V gene sets CDR1 to MNHEY and CDR2 to SVGEGT. This receptor chain uses TRBV6-2 or TRBV6-3 and TRBJ1-1; matching of 5 bases hints at TRBD1 as the D gene. Sequencing was carried out using blood. This clonotype was sampled from a woman aged 55 to 70 in good health. The DNA is TGTGCCAGCAGTTACAGGGGTGTAACCGATCCGAACACTGAAGCTTTCTTT. It is translated as CASSYRGVTDPNTEAFF.